A selection of T cell receptor beta chains follows, all from one sample in a study of blood T cell repertoires in COVID-19. Only in-frame clones appear in the TCRdb table, and some are missing; sequencing was by immunoSEQ multiplex PCR. In the table there are about 160,000 clones, roughly 80% of which are singletons. The sequenced material came from PBMCs or T cells enriched from blood (not recorded which). These receptors all stem from a woman aged 60-75 years who had recovered from COVID-19. CDR3s include the opening cysteine and the closing phenylalanine or tryptophan. A D gene is named only where the DNA matches it firmly. Clone size is shown for a subset of rows, as once, few, many or a class of expanded clone.

cdr3_length: 14; j_call: TRBJ1-2; d_call: TRBD1; v_call: TRBV7-2; clone_size: -; cdr3_nt: TGTGCCAGCAGCCCAAACAGGGGGACCTATGGCTACACCTTC; cdr3_aa: CASSPNRGTYGYTF
cdr3_length: 14; j_call: TRBJ2-5; d_call: TRBD1; v_call: TRBV11-2; clone_size: -; cdr3_nt: TGTGCCAGCAGCTTCTCGACAGGGCAAGAGACCCAGTACTTC; cdr3_aa: CASSFSTGQETQYF
cdr3_length: 17; j_call: TRBJ2-2; d_call: -; v_call: TRBV18; clone_size: -; cdr3_nt: TGTGCCAGCTCACCACCGAGGGCCCCCCTTAACACCGGGGAGCTGTTTTTT; cdr3_aa: CASSPPRAPLNTGELFF
cdr3_length: 16; j_call: TRBJ1-5; d_call: TRBD1; v_call: TRBV6-6; clone_size: -; cdr3_nt: TGTGCCAGCAGTAGCCCAACAGGGGGTGGCAATCAGCCCCAGCATTTT; cdr3_aa: CASSSPTGGGNQPQHF
cdr3_length: 15; j_call: TRBJ2-2; d_call: -; v_call: TRBV5-6; clone_size: -; cdr3_nt: TGTGCCAGCAGCTCCCAACGGGGGTGGGCCGGGGAGCTGTTTTTT; cdr3_aa: CASSSQRGWAGELFF
cdr3_length: 16; j_call: TRBJ2-7; d_call: -; v_call: TRBV6-5; clone_size: -; cdr3_nt: -; cdr3_aa: CASSSSTGTSPHEQYF
cdr3_length: 15; j_call: TRBJ1-2; d_call: -; v_call: TRBV27; clone_size: -; cdr3_nt: TGTGCCAGCAGTTTATCAGGCCAGGGGTTGGATGGCTACACCTTC; cdr3_aa: CASSLSGQGLDGYTF
cdr3_length: 14; j_call: TRBJ2-4; d_call: -; v_call: TRBV18; clone_size: -; cdr3_nt: TGTGCCAGCTCACCGGAGAAGGCCCAAAACATTCAGTACTTC; cdr3_aa: CASSPEKAQNIQYF
cdr3_length: 17; j_call: TRBJ2-3; d_call: TRBD2; v_call: TRBV7-8; clone_size: -; cdr3_nt: TGTGCCAGCAGCCCTCTAGCGGGGGGGCCTAACACAGATACGCAGTATTTT; cdr3_aa: CASSPLAGGPNTDTQYF
cdr3_length: 14; j_call: TRBJ1-2; d_call: TRBD1; v_call: TRBV7-2; clone_size: -; cdr3_nt: TGTGCCAGCAGCTCGTTGGGACAGCTCTATGGCTACACCTTC; cdr3_aa: CASSSLGQLYGYTF
cdr3_length: 12; j_call: TRBJ2-7; d_call: -; v_call: TRBV27; clone_size: -; cdr3_nt: TGTGCCAGCAGTTTATCCTCGGGCGAGCAGTACTTC; cdr3_aa: CASSLSSGEQYF
cdr3_length: 15; j_call: TRBJ2-7; d_call: TRBD2; v_call: TRBV5-1; clone_size: -; cdr3_nt: TGCGCCAGCACCATGGGGAGGGGAACCTCCTACGAGCAGTACTTC; cdr3_aa: CASTMGRGTSYEQYF
cdr3_length: 12; j_call: TRBJ1-3; d_call: -; v_call: TRBV2; clone_size: -; cdr3_nt: TGTGCCAGCAATAATGCTGGAAACACCATATATTTT; cdr3_aa: CASNNAGNTIYF
cdr3_length: 17; j_call: TRBJ1-5; d_call: TRBD1; v_call: TRBV11-2; clone_size: -; cdr3_nt: TGTGCCAGCAGCTTAGATATAGGGACAGGGGGCCGTCAGCCCCAGCATTTT; cdr3_aa: CASSLDIGTGGRQPQHF
cdr3_length: 11; j_call: TRBJ1-1; d_call: -; v_call: TRBV6-5; clone_size: -; cdr3_nt: TGTGCCAGCAGTCAGACAGGCGAAGCTTTCTTT; cdr3_aa: CASSQTGEAFF
cdr3_length: 12; j_call: TRBJ1-2; d_call: -; v_call: TRBV30; clone_size: -; cdr3_nt: TGTGCCTGGAGTGTCGGGGACTATGGCTACACCTTC; cdr3_aa: CAWSVGDYGYTF
cdr3_length: 14; j_call: TRBJ1-1; d_call: -; v_call: TRBV11-2; clone_size: -; cdr3_nt: TGTGCCAGCAGCTTAGTTGTGGCCGGTTTGACTGCTTTCTTT; cdr3_aa: CASSLVVAGLTAFF
cdr3_length: 14; j_call: TRBJ1-5; d_call: TRBD1; v_call: TRBV10-1; clone_size: once; cdr3_nt: TGCGCCAGCAGACAGGGGGCAACTTGTCAGCCCCAGCATTTT; cdr3_aa: CASRQGATCQPQHF
cdr3_length: 16; j_call: TRBJ2-2; d_call: TRBD2; v_call: TRBV9; clone_size: -; cdr3_nt: TGTGCCAGCAGCGTAGTTGCTAGCGGGAACACCGGGGAGCTGTTTTTT; cdr3_aa: CASSVVASGNTGELFF
cdr3_length: 16; j_call: TRBJ2-7; d_call: TRBD1; v_call: TRBV10-3; clone_size: -; cdr3_nt: TGTGCCATCAGTGAGTCGGGACAGGCGATCTCCTACGAGCAGTACTTC; cdr3_aa: CAISESGQAISYEQYF
cdr3_length: 15; j_call: TRBJ1-2; d_call: -; v_call: TRBV7-9; clone_size: -; cdr3_nt: TGTGCCAGCAGCTTAGCGTATCGGGGTAGCTATGGCTACACCTTC; cdr3_aa: CASSLAYRGSYGYTF
cdr3_length: 18; j_call: TRBJ1-2; d_call: TRBD1; v_call: TRBV3-1/TRBV3-2; clone_size: -; cdr3_nt: TGTGCCAGCAGCCAAGCAACCAGACAGGGGGCCCTCAACTATGGCTACACCTTC; cdr3_aa: CASSQATRQGALNYGYTF
cdr3_length: 18; j_call: TRBJ1-1; d_call: -; v_call: TRBV19; clone_size: -; cdr3_nt: TGTGCCAGTAGTATAGAACATATACGCGGGGGGCAAGGCACTGAAGCTTTCTTT; cdr3_aa: CASSIEHIRGGQGTEAFF
cdr3_length: 13; j_call: TRBJ2-7; d_call: TRBD2; v_call: TRBV3-1/TRBV3-2; clone_size: -; cdr3_nt: TGTGCCAGCAGCCGACTAGCGGGGGTCGAGCAGTACTTC; cdr3_aa: CASSRLAGVEQYF
cdr3_length: 15; j_call: TRBJ2-7; d_call: TRBD2; v_call: TRBV9; clone_size: -; cdr3_nt: TGTGCCAGCAGCCCTAGCGGGGGGTCCCACTACGAGCAGTACTTC; cdr3_aa: CASSPSGGSHYEQYF
cdr3_length: 14; j_call: TRBJ2-1; d_call: TRBD1; v_call: TRBV2; clone_size: few; cdr3_nt: TGTGCCAGCAGTTTCAGGGGGCTGAGCAATGAGCAGTTCTTC; cdr3_aa: CASSFRGLSNEQFF